The entry below gives a single T cell receptor beta chain sequence along with its context. Its antigen is undetermined. The CDR3 loop spans 15 amino acids. Trimming pared 3 bases from V and 10 bases from J, leaving 21 bases between. Germline CDR1 SNHLY, CDR2 FYNNEI. Time point in this sample: cycle 4 day 1 (C4D1), after less than 7 weeks of nivolumab. Relapses following autologous stem cell transplantation were seen in all patients, with brentuximab vedotin exposure varying. Applied to thawed PBMCs, magnetic negative selection was the method used to isolate CD8+ T cells. Data came from immunoSEQ multiplex PCR; TCRdb stores just in-frame clones and leaves some out. The table records roughly 7,500 clones, 60% of them present only once. This sample was included in a study of PD-1 blockade in classical Hodgkin lymphoma. Study results and caveats: CD4+ TCR diversity rose significantly by C4D1, and CD8+ TCR diversity did not.

The input for sequencing was CD8+ T cells from blood, taken before the fourth cycle of nivolumab. The chain recombines TRBV2 with TRBJ1-1, with D maybe TRBD1 (5 bases). This clonotype was obtained from a human donor with classical Hodgkin lymphoma. In nucleotides, the CDR3 is TGTGCCAGCAGTGAGTGGTTCTTAGAAGGGGAGGGAGCTTTCTTT. This gives the protein CASSEWFLEGEGAFF.